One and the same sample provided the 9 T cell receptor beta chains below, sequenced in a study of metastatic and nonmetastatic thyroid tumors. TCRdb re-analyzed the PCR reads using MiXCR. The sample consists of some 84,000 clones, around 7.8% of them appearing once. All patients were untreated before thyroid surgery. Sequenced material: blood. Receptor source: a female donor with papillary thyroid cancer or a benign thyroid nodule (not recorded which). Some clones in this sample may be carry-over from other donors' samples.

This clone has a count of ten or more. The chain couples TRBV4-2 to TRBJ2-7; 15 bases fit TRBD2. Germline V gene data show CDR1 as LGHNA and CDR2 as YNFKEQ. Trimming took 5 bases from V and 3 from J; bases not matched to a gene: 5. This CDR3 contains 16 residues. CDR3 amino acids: CASSSGTSGGYYEQYF. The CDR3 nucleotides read TGTGCCAGCAGCTCTGGGACTAGCGGGGGGTACTACGAGCAGTACTTC.

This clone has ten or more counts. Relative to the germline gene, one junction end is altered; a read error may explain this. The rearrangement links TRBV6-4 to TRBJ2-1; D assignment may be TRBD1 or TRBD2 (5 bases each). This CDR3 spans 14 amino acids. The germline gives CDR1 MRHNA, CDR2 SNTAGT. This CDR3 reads CASSDSELRDVLFF. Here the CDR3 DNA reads TGTGCCAGCAGTGACTCAGAGCTCCGGGACGTACTATTTTTC.

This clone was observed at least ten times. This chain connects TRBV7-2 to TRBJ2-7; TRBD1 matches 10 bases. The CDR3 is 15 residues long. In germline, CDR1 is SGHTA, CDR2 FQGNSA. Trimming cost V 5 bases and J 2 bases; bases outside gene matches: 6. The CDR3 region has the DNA TGTGCCAGCAGCGGATACGGGACAGGGGCCTACGAGCAGTACTTC. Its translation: CASSGYGTGAYEQYF. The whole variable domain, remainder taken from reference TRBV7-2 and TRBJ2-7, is GAGVSQSPSNKVTEKGKDVELRCDPISGHTALYWYRQSLGQGLEFLIYFQGNSAPDKSGLPSDRFSAERTGGSVSTLTIQRTQQEDSAVYLCASSGYGTGAYEQYFGPGTRLTVT.

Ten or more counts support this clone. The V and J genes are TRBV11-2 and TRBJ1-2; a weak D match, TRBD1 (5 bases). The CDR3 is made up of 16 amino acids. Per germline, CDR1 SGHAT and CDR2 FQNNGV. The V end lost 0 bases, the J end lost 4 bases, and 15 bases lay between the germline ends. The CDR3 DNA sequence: TGTGCCAGCAGCTTAGATCCGGGGCGGTATTTCTATGGCTACACCTTC. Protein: CASSLDPGRYFYGYTF.

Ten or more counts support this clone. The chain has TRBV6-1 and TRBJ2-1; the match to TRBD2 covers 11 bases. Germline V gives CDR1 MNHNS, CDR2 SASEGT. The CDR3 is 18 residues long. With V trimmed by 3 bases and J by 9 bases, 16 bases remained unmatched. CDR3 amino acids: CASSDALTSGGRASEQFF. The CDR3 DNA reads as TGTGCCAGCAGTGACGCGCTAACTAGCGGGGGTCGCGCCAGTGAGCAGTTCTTC.

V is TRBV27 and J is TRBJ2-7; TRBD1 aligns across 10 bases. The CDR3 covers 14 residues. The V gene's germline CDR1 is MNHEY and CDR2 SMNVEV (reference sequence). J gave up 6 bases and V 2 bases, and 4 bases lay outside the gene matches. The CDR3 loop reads CASSLGTGEGEQYF. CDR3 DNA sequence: TGTGCCAGCAGTTTAGGGACAGGGGAGGGCGAGCAGTACTTC.

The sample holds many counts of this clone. The CDR3 region is CASSPDRAETQYF. CDR3 coding DNA: TGTGCCAGCTCACCCGACAGGGCGGAGACCCAGTACTTC. This chain joins TRBV18 and TRBJ2-5; 7 nucleotides agree with TRBD1. V shed 3 bases, J shed 5 bases, and the junction held 3 bases outside the gene matches. Germline CDR1 is KGHSH and CDR2 is LQKENI. The CDR3 totals 13 residues.

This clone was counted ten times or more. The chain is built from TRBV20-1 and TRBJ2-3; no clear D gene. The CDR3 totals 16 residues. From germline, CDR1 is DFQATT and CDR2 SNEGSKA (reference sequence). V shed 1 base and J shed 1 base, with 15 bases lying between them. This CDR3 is CSARGAGWYRTDTQYF. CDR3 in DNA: TGCAGTGCTAGAGGGGCAGGTTGGTATCGCACAGATACGCAGTATTTT.

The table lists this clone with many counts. The CDR3: CASSEDVGHSYGYTF. The CDR3 nucleotides are TGTGCCAGCAGTGAAGACGTAGGGCACTCCTATGGCTACACCTTC. This rearrangement joins TRBV2 to TRBJ1-2; D not resolved. Germline-derived CDR1 and CDR2 are SNHLY and FYNNEI. The length of the CDR3 is 15 residues. V shed 1 base and J shed 4 bases, with 13 bases lying between them.